These T cell receptor beta chains were read from a single sample in a study of cytomegalovirus exposure and HLA in healthy donors. Only in-frame clones appear in the TCRdb table, and some are missing; sequencing was by immunoSEQ multiplex PCR. The sample holds about 92,000 clones; approximately 71% are singletons and the top ten take 15% to 20%. The sample comprised PBMCs. These receptors came from a woman in her late teens or twenties in good health and CMV-seropositive. Each CDR3 is given with its conserved first and last residue. Each record gives: D gene, J gene, clone size, V gene, CDR3 length, CDR3 protein, CDR3 DNA. D genes are given only for firm matches. Where a row states a size, it is once, few, many or the class of an expanded clone; other rows omit it.

>.|TRBJ2-3|.|TRBV12-1|15
CASIPAAGGTDTQYF
TGTGCCAGCATCCCAGCGGCTGGGGGCACAGATACGCAGTATTTT
>TRBD2|TRBJ2-7|few|TRBV18|16
CASSPLASGRTYEQYF
TGTGCCAGCTCACCCTTGGCTAGCGGGAGGACTTACGAGCAGTACTTC
>TRBD1|TRBJ1-3|.|TRBV6-1|13
CASRAGGGNTIYF
TGTGCCAGCAGAGCAGGGGGTGGAAACACCATATATTTT
>TRBD2|TRBJ2-2|.|TRBV4-3|15
CASSPSSGGAGELFF
TGCGCCAGCAGCCCTTCTAGCGGGGGGGCCGGGGAGCTGTTTTTT
>.|TRBJ2-7|.|TRBV11-2|11
CASSYRYEQYF
TGTGCCAGCAGCTACAGGTACGAGCAGTACTTC
>TRBD2|TRBJ2-3|.|TRBV27|16
CASSSPGTSGKDTQYF
TGTGCCAGCAGTTCACCCGGGACTAGCGGGAAAGATACGCAGTATTTT
>TRBD1|TRBJ1-2|.|TRBV7-6|14
CASSLYRDRGHETF
TGTGCCAGCAGCTTATACCGGGACAGGGGGCATGAAACCTTC
>TRBD2|TRBJ2-2|.|TRBV5-1|15
CASTPQRGATGELFF
TGCGCCAGCACCCCCCAGCGGGGGGCGACCGGGGAGCTGTTTTTT
>TRBD1|TRBJ2-2|.|TRBV6-5|14
CASSPRTGDGELFF
TGTGCCAGCAGCCCCCGGACAGGGGACGGGGAGCTGTTTTTT
>.|TRBJ1-1|.|TRBV18|15
CASSPRVEGNTEAFF
TGTGCCAGCTCACCACGGGTAGAGGGGAACACTGAAGCTTTCTTT
>.|TRBJ1-2|.|TRBV7-9|15
CASSPYRDFNYGYTF
TGTGCCAGCAGCCCGTACAGGGATTTTAACTATGGCTACACCTTC
>.|TRBJ2-5|.|TRBV7-8|15
CASSLVEVIRETQYF
TGTGCCAGCAGCTTAGTTGAGGTTATCCGAGAGACCCAGTACTTC
>.|TRBJ1-3|.|TRBV18|15
CASSPQIDSGNTIYF
TGTGCCAGCTCACCACAAATAGACTCTGGAAACACCATATATTTT
>.|TRBJ1-1|.|TRBV6-5|11
CASSSGIEAFF
TGTGCCAGCAGTTCTGGCATTGAAGCTTTCTTT
>.|TRBJ1-4|.|TRBV30|16
CAWSVRLAARNEKLFF
TGTGCCTGGAGTGTAAGACTGGCAGCTAGAAATGAAAAACTGTTTTTT
>.|TRBJ2-7|.|TRBV4-1|15
CASSQDPGLPYEQYF
TGCGCCAGCAGCCAAGACCCAGGGTTGCCCTACGAGCAGTACTTC
>TRBD2|TRBJ2-1|.|TRBV4-1|17
CASSQGSGGTYYNEQFF
TGCGCCAGCAGCCAGGGTAGCGGGGGGACGTACTACAATGAGCAGTTCTTC
>TRBD1|TRBJ2-7|few|TRBV7-6|15
CASSLVQGARYEQYF
TGTGCCAGCAGCTTAGTGCAGGGGGCCAGGTACGAGCAGTACTTC
>TRBD2|TRBJ2-3|medium-sized|TRBV7-8|16
CASSLSSGGFTDTQYF
TGTGCCAGCAGCTTATCTAGCGGGGGGTTCACAGATACGCAGTATTTT
>.|TRBJ2-1|.|TRBV4-1|15
CASSQAGGSYNEQFF
TGCGCCAGCAGCCAGGCGGGTGGCTCCTACAATGAGCAGTTCTTC
>TRBD2|TRBJ2-2|.|TRBV9|14
CASSGSGRAGELFF
TGTGCCAGCAGCGGGAGCGGGAGGGCCGGGGAGCTGTTTTTT
>TRBD1|TRBJ1-6|once|TRBV6-5|15
CASSYSGRGQSPLHF
TGTGCCAGCAGTTACTCAGGCAGGGGGCAATCACCCCTCCACTTT
>TRBD1|TRBJ1-4|.|TRBV10-3|13
CAIPGQLNEKLFF
TGTGCCATCCCGGGACAGCTAAATGAAAAACTGTTTTTT
>.|TRBJ2-2|.|TRBV28|13
CASSLDRVGELFF
TGTGCCAGCAGTTTAGATCGCGTCGGGGAGCTGTTTTTT
>TRBD1|TRBJ2-1|.|TRBV27|20
CASSLFNRDSFQSSYNEQFF
TGTGCCAGCAGTTTATTTAACCGGGACAGCTTTCAGAGCTCCTACAATGAGCAGTTCTTC
>.|TRBJ2-1|.|TRBV5-1|15
CASSLSPGDGNEQFF
TGCGCCAGCAGCTTGTCGCCAGGGGATGGCAATGAGCAGTTCTTC
>.|TRBJ2-3|.|TRBV9|15
CASSNSGTSTDTQYF
TGTGCCAGCAGCAATAGCGGTACTAGCACAGATACGCAGTATTTT
>.|TRBJ1-1|.|TRBV7-2|16
CASSSPARALNTEAFF
TGTGCCAGCAGCTCTCCGGCCAGGGCCTTGAACACTGAAGCTTTCTTT
>TRBD2|TRBJ2-2|.|TRBV6-6|15
CASSYFPSGTGELFF
TGTGCCAGCAGTTACTTCCCTAGCGGGACCGGGGAGCTGTTTTTT